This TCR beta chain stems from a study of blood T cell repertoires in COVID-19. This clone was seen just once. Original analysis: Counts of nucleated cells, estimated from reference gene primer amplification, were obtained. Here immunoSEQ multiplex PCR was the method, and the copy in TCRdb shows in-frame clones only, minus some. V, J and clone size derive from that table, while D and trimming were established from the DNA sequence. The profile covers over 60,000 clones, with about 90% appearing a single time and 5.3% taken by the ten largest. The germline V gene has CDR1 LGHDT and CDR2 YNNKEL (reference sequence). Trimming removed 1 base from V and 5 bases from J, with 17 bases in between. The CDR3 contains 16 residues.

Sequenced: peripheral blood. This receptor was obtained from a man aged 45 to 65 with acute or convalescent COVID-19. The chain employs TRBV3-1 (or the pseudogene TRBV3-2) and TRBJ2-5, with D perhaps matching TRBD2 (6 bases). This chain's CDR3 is CASSQGLATPWETQYF. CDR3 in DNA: TGTGCCAGCAGCCAAGGGCTAGCGACACCTTGGGAGACCCAGTACTTC.